This T cell receptor (beta chain) appears in the sequencing data of a study of blood T cell repertoires in COVID-19. Study summary: Sites across the United States, Italy and Spain contributed samples from acute and convalescent COVID-19. Sources were T cells, B-cell-depleted T cells, or PBMCs; the material itself was cDNA or gDNA.

Original methodology: Amplification from reference gene primers served as the basis for estimated nucleated cell counts. Assay used: immunoSEQ multiplex PCR; TCRdb lists only in-frame clones, some missing. The V and J calls and clone size come from that table; D and trimming were worked out from the DNA. Of 650,000 to 800,000 clones listed, more than 80% are singletons. Per the germline V gene, CDR1 is LGHNA and CDR2 is YNFKEQ. V dropped 4 bases and J dropped 3; count of bases not matched to a gene: 6. CDR3 length equals 16 residues. The chain is built from TRBV4-2 and TRBJ2-1, with TRBD1 matching over 10 bases. This sequence was found in a woman younger than 30 with acute or convalescent COVID-19. Source material: peripheral blood. CDR3 protein: CASSLPGQGFYNEQFF. The CDR3 DNA is TGTGCCAGCAGCCTTCCGGGACAGGGGTTCTACAATGAGCAGTTCTTC.